Listed below are T cell receptor beta chains from one sample, sequenced in a study of cytomegalovirus exposure and HLA in healthy donors. Generated by immunoSEQ multiplex PCR, the TCRdb table keeps only in-frame clones and is missing some. Of under 200,000 clones detected, 84% appear once; the ten largest clones hold around 0.98%. Sequences were obtained from PBMCs. The receptors come from a man aged 30 to 45 in good health and CMV-seronegative. Both conserved end residues are part of each CDR3. Each record gives: V gene, D gene, J gene, clone size, CDR3 protein, CDR3 DNA. The D gene is left open where the match is weak. Clone sizes are given selectively: once, few, many, or a class where the clone is expanded.

TRBV6-5	NA	TRBJ2-3	NA	CASRSTDTQYF	TGTGCCAGCAGGAGTACAGATACGCAGTATTTT
TRBV7-2	TRBD1	TRBJ2-7	NA	CASSLLGQGTYEQYF	TGTGCCAGCAGCTTATTGGGACAGGGTACCTACGAGCAGTACTTC
TRBV5-1	NA	TRBJ2-1	NA	CASSPRTAYEQFF	TGCGCCAGCAGCCCCAGGACAGCCTATGAGCAGTTCTTC
TRBV12-5	TRBD1	TRBJ1-5	NA	CASGLTGGGNQPQHF	TGTGCTAGTGGTTTGACAGGGGGGGGCAATCAGCCCCAGCATTTT
TRBV7-8	TRBD2	TRBJ2-7	NA	CASSLRAGGVRYEQYF	TGTGCCAGCAGCTTAAGAGCGGGAGGGGTAAGATACGAGCAGTACTTC
TRBV23-1	NA	TRBJ2-4	NA	CASSRRIQYF	TGCGCCAGCAGTCGTCGCATTCAGTACTTC
TRBV7-6	TRBD1	TRBJ1-5	NA	CASSRTGDQPQHF	TGTGCCAGCAGCCGGACAGGAGATCAGCCCCAGCATTTT
TRBV4-3	TRBD2	TRBJ2-1	NA	CASSQDLAGGTTYNEQFF	TGCGCCAGCAGCCAAGATCTGGCGGGAGGTACCACTTACAATGAGCAGTTCTTC
TRBV6-1	NA	TRBJ1-2	NA	CASSEEEVRGYTF	TGTGCCAGCAGTGAAGAAGAGGTCCGGGGCTACACCTTC
TRBV28	TRBD1	TRBJ2-3	NA	CASSLSGQGRTDTQYF	TGTGCCAGCAGTTTAAGCGGACAGGGACGCACAGATACGCAGTATTTT
TRBV7-9	NA	TRBJ1-2	NA	CASSSSMDSYTF	TGTGCCAGCAGCTCAAGTATGGACAGCTACACCTTC
TRBV4-1	TRBD1	TRBJ2-2	NA	CASSQAGQGVGTGELFF	TGCGCCAGCAGCCAAGCAGGACAGGGGGTAGGGACCGGGGAGCTGTTTTTT
TRBV5-1	TRBD1	TRBJ1-2	few	CASSWGQASGGYTF	TGCGCCAGCAGTTGGGGACAGGCCTCGGGTGGCTACACCTTC
TRBV7-2	TRBD1	TRBJ2-7	NA	CASSLRQGTSYEQYF	TGTGCCAGCAGCCTCCGACAGGGCACCTCCTACGAGCAGTACTTC
TRBV19	TRBD2	TRBJ2-5	NA	CASSIQAGGLETQYF	TGTGCCAGTAGTATTCAAGCGGGGGGTTTGGAGACCCAGTACTTC
TRBV7-2	NA	TRBJ2-1	NA	CASSLVGRGSSYNEQFF	TGTGCCAGCAGCTTAGTCGGCAGGGGAAGCTCCTACAATGAGCAGTTCTTC
TRBV28	NA	TRBJ2-1	NA	CASRPTGYNEQFF	TGTGCCAGCAGACCAACAGGTTACAATGAGCAGTTCTTC
TRBV19	NA	TRBJ1-1	NA	CASRWGRGIGSTEAFF	TGTGCCAGTAGATGGGGGCGGGGGATTGGATCCACTGAAGCTTTCTTT
TRBV29-1	TRBD2	TRBJ2-5	NA	CSVVVPPGTSGREETQYF	TGCAGCGTTGTGGTTCCCCCCGGGACTAGCGGGAGAGAAGAGACCCAGTACTTC
TRBV4-2	TRBD2	TRBJ2-5	NA	CASSPGSGGAETQYF	TGTGCCAGCAGCCCTGGCAGCGGGGGGGCAGAGACCCAGTACTTC
TRBV10-2	TRBD1	TRBJ2-7	NA	CASSEPGQGAYEQYF	TGCGCCAGCAGTGAACCGGGACAGGGGGCCTACGAGCAGTACTTC
TRBV28	TRBD1	TRBJ1-1	NA	CASSQGQGGTEAFF	TGTGCCAGCAGCCAGGGACAGGGGGGCACTGAAGCTTTCTTT
TRBV6-5	TRBD1	TRBJ1-2	NA	CASSYSGQGANYGYTF	TGTGCCAGCAGTTACTCGGGACAGGGGGCGAACTATGGCTACACCTTC
TRBV10-1	NA	TRBJ2-1	once	CATVRGIKISNEQFF	TGCGCCACCGTCAGGGGAATTAAAATCAGTAATGAGCAGTTCTTC
TRBV7-2	TRBD2	TRBJ2-1	NA	CASSLGRRTSGSLNEQFF	TGTGCCAGCAGCTTAGGAAGACGGACTAGCGGGAGTTTGAATGAGCAGTTCTTC
TRBV2	TRBD1	TRBJ1-2	NA	CASSGQGMRNYGYTF	TGTGCCAGCAGTGGACAGGGTATGAGAAACTATGGCTACACCTTC
TRBV6-1	NA	TRBJ1-5	NA	CASSDRGDQPQHF	TGTGCCAGCAGTGACAGGGGAGATCAGCCCCAGCATTTT
TRBV15	NA	TRBJ2-7	NA	CATSRDVEGGYEQYF	TGTGCCACCAGCAGAGATGTGGAGGGTGGCTACGAGCAGTACTTC
TRBV28	TRBD1	TRBJ2-7	NA	CASSLSFPGQGRYEQYF	TGTGCCAGCAGTTTATCATTCCCCGGACAGGGACGTTACGAGCAGTACTTC
TRBV11-3	NA	TRBJ1-1	NA	CASSSRGQLNTEAFF	TGTGCCAGCAGCTCTCGGGGACAATTGAACACTGAAGCTTTCTTT
TRBV27	TRBD2	TRBJ2-1	NA	CASSFLGGGTSGYNEQFF	TGTGCCAGCAGTTTTCTGGGCGGAGGCACTAGCGGGTACAATGAGCAGTTCTTC
TRBV19	TRBD1	TRBJ1-5	NA	CASSFRDRAFRNQPQHF	TGTGCCAGTAGTTTCCGGGACAGGGCTTTTCGAAATCAGCCCCAGCATTTT
TRBV9	NA	TRBJ2-3	NA	CASSVGLDSYTQYF	TGTGCCAGCAGCGTAGGACTAGATTCCTATACGCAGTATTTT